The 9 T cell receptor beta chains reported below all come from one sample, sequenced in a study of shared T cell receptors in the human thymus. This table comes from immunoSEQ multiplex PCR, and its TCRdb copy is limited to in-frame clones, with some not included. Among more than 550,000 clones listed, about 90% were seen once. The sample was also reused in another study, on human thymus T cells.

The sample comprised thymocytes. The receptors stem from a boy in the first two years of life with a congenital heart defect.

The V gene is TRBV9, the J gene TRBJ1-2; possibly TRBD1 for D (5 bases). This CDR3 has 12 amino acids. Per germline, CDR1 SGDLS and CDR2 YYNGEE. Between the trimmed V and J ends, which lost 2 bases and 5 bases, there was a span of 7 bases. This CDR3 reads CASSVSGYGYTF. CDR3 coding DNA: TGTGCCAGCAGCGTGTCAGGGTATGGCTACACCTTC.

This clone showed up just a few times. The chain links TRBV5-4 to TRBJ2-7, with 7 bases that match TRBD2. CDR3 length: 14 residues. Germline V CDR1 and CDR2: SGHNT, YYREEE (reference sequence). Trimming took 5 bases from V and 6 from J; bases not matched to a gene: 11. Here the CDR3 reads CASSYGLAGLEQYF. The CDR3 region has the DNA TGTGCCAGCAGTTATGGTTTAGCGGGCCTCGAGCAGTACTTC. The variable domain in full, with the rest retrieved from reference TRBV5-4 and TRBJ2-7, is ETGVTQSPTHLIKTRGQQVTLRCSSQSGHNTVSWYQQALGQGPQFIFQYYREEENGRGNFPPRFSGLQFPNYSSELNVNALELDDSALYLCASSYGLAGLEQYFGPGTRLTVT.

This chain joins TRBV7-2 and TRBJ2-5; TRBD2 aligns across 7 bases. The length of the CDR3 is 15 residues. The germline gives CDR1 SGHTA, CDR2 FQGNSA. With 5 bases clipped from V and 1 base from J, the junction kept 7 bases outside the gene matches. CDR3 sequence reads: CASSPLGTIQETQYF. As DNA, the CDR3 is TGTGCCAGCAGCCCCCTCGGGACTATCCAAGAGACCCAGTACTTC.

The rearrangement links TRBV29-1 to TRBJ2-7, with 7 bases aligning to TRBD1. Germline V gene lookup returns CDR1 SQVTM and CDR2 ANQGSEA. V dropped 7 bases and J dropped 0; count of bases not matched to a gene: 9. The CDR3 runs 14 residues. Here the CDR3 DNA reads TGCAGCGCCGTGACAGGGATCTACTCCTACGAGCAGTACTTC. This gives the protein CSAVTGIYSYEQYF.

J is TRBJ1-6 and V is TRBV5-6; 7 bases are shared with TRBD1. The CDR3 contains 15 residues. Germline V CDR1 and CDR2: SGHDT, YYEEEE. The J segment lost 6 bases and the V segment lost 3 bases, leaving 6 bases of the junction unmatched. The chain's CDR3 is CASSSTGIGNSPLHF. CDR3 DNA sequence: TGTGCCAGCAGCTCGACAGGGATAGGTAATTCACCCCTCCACTTT. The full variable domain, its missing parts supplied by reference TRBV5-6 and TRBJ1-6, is DAGVTQSPTHLIKTRGQQVTLRCSPKSGHDTVSWYQQALGQGPQFIFQYYEEEERQRGNFPDRFSGHQFPNYSSELNVNALLLGDSALYLCASSSTGIGNSPLHFGNGTRLTVT.

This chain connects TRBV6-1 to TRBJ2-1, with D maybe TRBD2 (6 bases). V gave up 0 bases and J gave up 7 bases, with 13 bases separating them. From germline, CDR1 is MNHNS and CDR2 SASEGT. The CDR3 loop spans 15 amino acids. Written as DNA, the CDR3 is TGTGCCAGCAGTGAAGCGGGGGGTAGCTTTAATGAGCAGTTCTTC. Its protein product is CASSEAGGSFNEQFF.

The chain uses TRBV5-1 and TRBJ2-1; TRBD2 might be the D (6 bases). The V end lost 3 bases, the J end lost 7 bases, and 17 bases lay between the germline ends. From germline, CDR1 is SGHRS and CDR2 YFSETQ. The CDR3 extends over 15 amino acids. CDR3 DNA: TGCGCCAGCAGCTGGGAGCGGGTCCCTTGGAATGAGCAGTTCTTC. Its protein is CASSWERVPWNEQFF.

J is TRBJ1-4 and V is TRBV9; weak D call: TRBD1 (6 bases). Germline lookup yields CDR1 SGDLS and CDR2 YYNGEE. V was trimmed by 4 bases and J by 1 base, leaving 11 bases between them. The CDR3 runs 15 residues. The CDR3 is CASSPQGQTNEKLFF. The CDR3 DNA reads TGTGCCAGCAGCCCTCAGGGGCAAACTAATGAAAAACTGTTTTTT.

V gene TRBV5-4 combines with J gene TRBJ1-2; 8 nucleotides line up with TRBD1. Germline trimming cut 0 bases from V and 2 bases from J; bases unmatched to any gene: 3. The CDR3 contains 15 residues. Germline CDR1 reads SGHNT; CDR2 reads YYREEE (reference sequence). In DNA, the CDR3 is TGTGCCAGCAGCTTGGTGGACAGGGAGAACTATGGCTACACCTTC. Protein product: CASSLVDRENYGYTF.